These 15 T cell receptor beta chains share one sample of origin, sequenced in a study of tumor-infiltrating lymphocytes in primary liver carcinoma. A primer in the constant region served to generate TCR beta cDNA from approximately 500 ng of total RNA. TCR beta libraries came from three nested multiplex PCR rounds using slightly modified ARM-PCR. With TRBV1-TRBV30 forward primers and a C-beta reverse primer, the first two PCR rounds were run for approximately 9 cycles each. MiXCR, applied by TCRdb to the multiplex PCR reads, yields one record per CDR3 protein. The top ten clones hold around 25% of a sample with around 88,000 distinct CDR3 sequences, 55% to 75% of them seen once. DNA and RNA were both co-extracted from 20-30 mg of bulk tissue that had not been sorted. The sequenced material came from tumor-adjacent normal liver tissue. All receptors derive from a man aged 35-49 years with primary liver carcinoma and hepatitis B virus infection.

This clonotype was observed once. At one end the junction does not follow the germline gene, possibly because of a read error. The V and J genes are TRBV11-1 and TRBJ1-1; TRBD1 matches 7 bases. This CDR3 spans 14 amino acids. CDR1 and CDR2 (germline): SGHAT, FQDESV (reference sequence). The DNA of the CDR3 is TGTGCCGGCAGCCCGGGACAGAGGAACACTGAAGCTTTATTT. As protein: CAGSPGQRNTEALF.

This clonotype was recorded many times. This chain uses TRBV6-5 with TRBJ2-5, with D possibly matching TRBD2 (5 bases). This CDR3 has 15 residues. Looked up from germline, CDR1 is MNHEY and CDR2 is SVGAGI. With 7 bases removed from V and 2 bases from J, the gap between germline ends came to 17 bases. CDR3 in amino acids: CASTSLHREQETQYF. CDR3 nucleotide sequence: TGTGCCAGCACCTCCTTGCATCGGGAACAAGAGACCCAGTACTTC.

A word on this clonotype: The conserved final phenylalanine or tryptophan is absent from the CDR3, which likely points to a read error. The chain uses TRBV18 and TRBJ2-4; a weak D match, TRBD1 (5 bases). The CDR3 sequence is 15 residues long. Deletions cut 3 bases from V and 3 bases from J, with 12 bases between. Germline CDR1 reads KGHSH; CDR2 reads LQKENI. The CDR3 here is CASSPFSRDKNIQYL. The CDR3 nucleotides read TGTGCCAGCTCACCCTTCTCCAGGGACAAAAACATTCAGTACCTC.

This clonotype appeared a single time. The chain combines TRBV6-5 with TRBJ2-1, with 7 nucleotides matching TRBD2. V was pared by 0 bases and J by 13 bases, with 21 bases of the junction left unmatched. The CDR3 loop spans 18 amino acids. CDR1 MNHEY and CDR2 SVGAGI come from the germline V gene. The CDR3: CASSYSSIVTSISNKQFF. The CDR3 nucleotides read TGTGCCAGCAGTTACTCGTCGATCGTGACTAGCATCTCGAATAAACAGTTCTTC.

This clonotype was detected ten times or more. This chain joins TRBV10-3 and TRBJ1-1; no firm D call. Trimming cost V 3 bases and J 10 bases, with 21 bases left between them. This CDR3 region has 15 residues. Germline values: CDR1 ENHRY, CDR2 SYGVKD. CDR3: CAISDTSGGRERAFF. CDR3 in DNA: TGTGCCATCAGTGATACCTCGGGCGGGCGGGAGAGAGCTTTCTTT.

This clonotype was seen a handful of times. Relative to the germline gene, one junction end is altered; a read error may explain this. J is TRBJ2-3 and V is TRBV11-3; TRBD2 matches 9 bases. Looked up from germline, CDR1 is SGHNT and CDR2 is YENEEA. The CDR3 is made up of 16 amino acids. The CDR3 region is CASSGSPAGGVDTQYF. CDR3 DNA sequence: TGTGCCAGCAGCGGCAGCCCGGCGGGAGGGGTGGATACGCAATATTTT.

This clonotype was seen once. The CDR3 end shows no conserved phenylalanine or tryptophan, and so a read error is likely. The CDR3 bases are TGCAGCGTTGGGACAAGAGGGATTTACGAGCAGTACATC. Translated, it gives CSVGTRGIYEQYI. The chain joins TRBV29-1 to TRBJ2-7, with D perhaps being TRBD1 or TRBD2 (5 bases each). The V end lost 4 bases, the J end lost 4 bases, and 14 bases lay between the germline ends. This CDR3 contains 13 residues. CDR1 and CDR2 (germline): SQVTM, ANQGSEA.

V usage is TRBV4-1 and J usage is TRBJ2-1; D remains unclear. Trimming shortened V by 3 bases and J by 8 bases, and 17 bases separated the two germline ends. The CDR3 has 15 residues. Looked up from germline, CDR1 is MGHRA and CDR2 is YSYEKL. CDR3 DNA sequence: TGCGCCAGCAGCCAGAACGGAAGGCCCGAAGATGAGCAGTTCTTC. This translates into CASSQNGRPEDEQFF.

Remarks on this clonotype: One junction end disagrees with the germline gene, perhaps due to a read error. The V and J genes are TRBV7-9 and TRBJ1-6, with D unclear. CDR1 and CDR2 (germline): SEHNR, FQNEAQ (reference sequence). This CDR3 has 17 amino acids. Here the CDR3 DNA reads TGTGCCAGCAGCCCGACCGGGCCGAGTTCCTATAATTCACCCCTCTACTTT. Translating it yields CASSPTGPSSYNSPLYF.

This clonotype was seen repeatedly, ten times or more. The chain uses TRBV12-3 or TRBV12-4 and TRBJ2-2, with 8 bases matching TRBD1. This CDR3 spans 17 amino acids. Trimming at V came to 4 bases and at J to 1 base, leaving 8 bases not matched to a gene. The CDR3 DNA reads TGTGCCAGCAGTTGGGGGACAGGTGCGCTGAACACCGGGGAGCTGTTTTTT. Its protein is CASSWGTGALNTGELFF.

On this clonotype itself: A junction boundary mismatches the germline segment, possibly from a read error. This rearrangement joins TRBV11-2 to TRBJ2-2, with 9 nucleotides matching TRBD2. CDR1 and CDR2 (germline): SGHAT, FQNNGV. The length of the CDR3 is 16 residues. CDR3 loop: CAISLVALAGTGKLFF. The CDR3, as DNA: TGTGCCATCAGTTTAGTGGCGCTAGCGGGAACCGGGAAGCTGTTTTTT.

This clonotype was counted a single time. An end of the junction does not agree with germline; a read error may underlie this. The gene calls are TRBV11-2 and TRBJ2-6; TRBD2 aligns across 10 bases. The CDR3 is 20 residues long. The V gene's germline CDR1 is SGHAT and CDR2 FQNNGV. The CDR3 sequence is CDSSLDSVAGGLSGAKVLTF. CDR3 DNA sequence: TGTGACAGCAGCTTAGATTCGGTAGCGGGAGGCCTCTCCGGGGCCAAGGTCCTGACTTTC.

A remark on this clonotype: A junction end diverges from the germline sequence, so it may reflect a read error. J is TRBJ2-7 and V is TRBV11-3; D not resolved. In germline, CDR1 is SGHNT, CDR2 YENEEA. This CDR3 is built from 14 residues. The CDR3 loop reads CASRDGFPLYEHYF. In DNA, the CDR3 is TGTGCCAGCAGAGACGGTTTCCCTCTCTACGAGCACTACTTC.

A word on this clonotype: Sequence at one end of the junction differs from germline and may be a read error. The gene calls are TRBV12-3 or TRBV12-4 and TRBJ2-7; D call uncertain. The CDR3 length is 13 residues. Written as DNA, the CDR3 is TGTGCCAGCAGTATAAATTGGGCGGACGAGCAGCACTTC. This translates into CASSINWADEQHF.

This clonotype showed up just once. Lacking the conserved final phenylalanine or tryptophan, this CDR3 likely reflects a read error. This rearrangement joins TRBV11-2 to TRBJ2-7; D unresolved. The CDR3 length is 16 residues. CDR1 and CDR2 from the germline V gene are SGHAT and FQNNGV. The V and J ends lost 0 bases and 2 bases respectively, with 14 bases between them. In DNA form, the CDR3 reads TGTGCCAGCAGCTTAGAGGGTGGAGTTTCCGCCTACGAGCAGTACCTT. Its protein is CASSLEGGVSAYEQYL.